The entry below gives a single T cell receptor (beta chain) sequence along with its context. Its antigen is still unknown. The data originate from a study of cytomegalovirus exposure and HLA in healthy donors. Findings and caveats of the study: Testing in vitro showed a few CMV-associated chains specific for CMV antigens. Excluded: some indistinguishable V segments such as TRBV6-2 and TRBV6-3. High specificity and sensitivity for cytomegalovirus status were reported for the classifier.

13 Jbeta primers and 60 Vbeta primers were used for the PCR. Profiled with immunoSEQ multiplex PCR; TCRdb holds only in-frame clones, not every one. The sample totals 45,000 to 60,000 clones. The ends lost 0 bases at V and 7 bases at J; junction bases unmatched: 12. CDR3 length: 17 amino acids. Germline CDR1 reads SGHRS; CDR2 reads YFSETQ. Donors counted as nominally healthy when sampled, yet unrecorded immune exposures were likely. The sequencing sample was made of PBMCs. The sequence was obtained from a male donor in good health and CMV-seronegative. The rearrangement uses TRBV5-1 and TRBJ2-1, with 8 bases fitting TRBD2. The CDR3 DNA follows: TGCGCCAGCAGCTTGGCTCTAAGCAGCGGGGGCGAAAATGAGCAGTTCTTC. It yields the protein CASSLALSSGGENEQFF.